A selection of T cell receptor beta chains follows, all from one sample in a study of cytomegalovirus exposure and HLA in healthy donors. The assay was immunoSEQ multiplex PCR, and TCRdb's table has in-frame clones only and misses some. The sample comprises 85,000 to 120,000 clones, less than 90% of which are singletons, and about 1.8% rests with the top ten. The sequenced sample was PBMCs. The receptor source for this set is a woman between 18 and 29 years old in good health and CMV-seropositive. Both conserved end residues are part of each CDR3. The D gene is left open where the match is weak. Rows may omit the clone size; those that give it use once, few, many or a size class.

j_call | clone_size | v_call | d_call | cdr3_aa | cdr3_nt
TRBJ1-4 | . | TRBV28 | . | CASSTPRWALNEKLFF | TGTGCCAGCAGTACTCCTCGGTGGGCCCTCAATGAAAAACTGTTTTTT
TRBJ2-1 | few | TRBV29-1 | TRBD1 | CSVEGARVYEQFF | TGCAGCGTAGAGGGGGCTCGGGTCTATGAGCAGTTCTTC
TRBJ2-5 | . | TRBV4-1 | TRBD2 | CASSRTGTSGGSKETQYF | TGCGCCAGCAGCCGAACCGGGACTAGCGGGGGGTCGAAAGAGACCCAGTACTTC
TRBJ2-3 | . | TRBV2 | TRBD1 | CASSEDRGRHDTQYF | TGTGCCAGCAGTGAAGACAGGGGGCGCCATGATACGCAGTATTTT
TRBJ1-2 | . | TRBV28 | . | CASSSSLANYGYTF | TGTGCCAGCAGTAGCTCCTTAGCTAACTATGGCTACACCTTC
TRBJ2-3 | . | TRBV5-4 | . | CASSLERAFSTDTQYF | TGTGCCAGCAGCTTGGAGCGGGCGTTTAGCACAGATACGCAGTATTTT
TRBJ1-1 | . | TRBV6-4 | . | CASSDERSTEAFF | TGTGCCAGCAGTGACGAGAGGAGCACTGAAGCTTTCTTT
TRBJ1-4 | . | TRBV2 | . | CASSDYRDDEKLFF | TGTGCCAGCAGTGATTACAGGGATGATGAAAAACTGTTTTTT
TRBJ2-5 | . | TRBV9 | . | CASSVSRGQETQYF | TGTGCCAGCAGCGTATCCAGGGGTCAAGAGACCCAGTACTTC
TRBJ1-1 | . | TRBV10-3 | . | CAISELGGHGTEAFF | TGTGCCATCAGTGAGTTAGGAGGGCACGGCACTGAAGCTTTCTTT
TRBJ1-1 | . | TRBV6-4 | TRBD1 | CASSVEPGQGPEAFF | TGTGCCAGCAGTGTTGAACCGGGACAGGGTCCCGAAGCTTTCTTT
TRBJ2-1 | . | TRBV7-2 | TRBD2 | CASSSVSGGFENEQFF | TGTGCCAGCAGCTCGGTAAGCGGGGGATTTGAGAATGAGCAGTTCTTC
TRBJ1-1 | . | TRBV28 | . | CASSPRRTEAFF | TGTGCCAGCAGTCCTAGGCGGACTGAAGCTTTCTTT
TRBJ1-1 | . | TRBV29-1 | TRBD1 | CSTTTGEAFF | TGCAGCACAACGACAGGGGAAGCTTTCTTT
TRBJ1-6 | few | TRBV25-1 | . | CATTLHPLIGSPLHF | TGTGCCACCACCCTCCATCCTCTTATCGGGTCACCCCTCCACTTT
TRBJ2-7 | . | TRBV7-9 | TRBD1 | CASRTGGRSYEQYF | TGTGCCAGCAGGACAGGGGGTAGAAGCTACGAGCAGTACTTC
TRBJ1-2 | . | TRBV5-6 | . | CASSLWQGTGYTF | TGTGCCAGCAGCTTGTGGCAGGGGACTGGCTACACCTTC
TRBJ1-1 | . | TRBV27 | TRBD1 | CASSLNGDRTQNTEAFF | TGTGCCAGCAGTTTAAACGGGGACAGAACACAGAACACTGAAGCTTTCTTT
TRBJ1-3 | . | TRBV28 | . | CASSLGHAGNTIYF | TGTGCCAGCAGTTTAGGGCACGCTGGAAACACCATATATTTT
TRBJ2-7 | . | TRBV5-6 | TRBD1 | CASSLWFRGPAYEQYF | TGTGCCAGCAGCTTGTGGTTCAGGGGGCCGGCCTACGAGCAGTACTTC
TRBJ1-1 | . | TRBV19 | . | CASSINGPRTEAFF | TGTGCCAGTAGTATTAACGGCCCGCGGACTGAAGCTTTCTTT
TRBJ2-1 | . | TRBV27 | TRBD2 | CASSKERGAHNEQFF | TGTGCCAGCAGTAAGGAGCGGGGAGCCCACAATGAGCAGTTCTTC
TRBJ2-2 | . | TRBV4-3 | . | CASSQVSFNTGELFF | TGCGCCAGCAGCCAAGTGTCATTTAACACCGGGGAGCTGTTTTTT
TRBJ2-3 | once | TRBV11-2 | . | CASSLDRWGGQITDTQYF | TGTGCCAGCAGCTTAGATCGTTGGGGGGGGCAAATCACAGATACGCAGTATTTT
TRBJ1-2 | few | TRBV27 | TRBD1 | CASSRQGAGYGYTF | TGTGCCAGCAGTCGACAGGGGGCGGGTTATGGCTACACCTTC
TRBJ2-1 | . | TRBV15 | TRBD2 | CATSSPTALAGGYNEQFF | TGTGCCACCAGCTCCCCCACTGCCCTAGCGGGGGGTTACAATGAGCAGTTCTTC
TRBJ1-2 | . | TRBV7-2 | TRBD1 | CASSPPGQTYGYTF | TGTGCCAGCAGCCCGCCGGGACAGACATATGGCTACACCTTC
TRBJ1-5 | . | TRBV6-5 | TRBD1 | CASSYPGTGVEHF | TGTGCCAGCAGTTATCCGGGGACAGGGGTAGAGCATTTT
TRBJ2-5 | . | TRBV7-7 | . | CASSLGGQETQYF | TGTGCTAGCAGCTTAGGCGGACAAGAGACCCAGTACTTC
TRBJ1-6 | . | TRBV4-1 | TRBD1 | CASSQPGTANSPLHF | TGCGCCAGCAGCCAACCCGGGACAGCTAATTCACCCCTCCACTTT
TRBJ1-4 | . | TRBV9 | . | CASSVGQSIPTNEKLFF | TGTGCCAGCAGCGTAGGACAGTCAATTCCAACTAATGAAAAACTGTTTTTT
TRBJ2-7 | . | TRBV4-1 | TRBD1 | CASSQGGQGVVYEQYF | TGCGCCAGCAGCCAAGGGGGACAGGGGGTGGTCTACGAGCAGTACTTC
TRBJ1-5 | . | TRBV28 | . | CASSLLQGDSQPQHF | TGTGCCAGCAGTTTATTACAGGGAGATTCTCAGCCCCAGCATTTT
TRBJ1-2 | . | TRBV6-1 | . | CASWGRGISGYTF | TGTGCCAGCTGGGGGAGGGGCATTAGTGGCTACACCTTC
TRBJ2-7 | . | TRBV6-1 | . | CASSAFRAAYEQYF | TGTGCCAGCAGTGCCTTCAGGGCCGCCTACGAGCAGTACTTC
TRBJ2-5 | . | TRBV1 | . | CTSSRSRGGETQYF | TGCACCAGCAGCCGCTCCCGGGGGGGTGAGACCCAGTACTTC